A selection of T cell receptor beta chains follows, all from one sample in a study of early T cells in non-severe SARS-CoV-2 infection. One entry per CDR3 protein results from TCRdb running MiXCR on the 5' RACE reads. The sample carries fewer than 80,000 distinct CDR3 sequences, 9.5% recorded once. The sequenced sample consisted of whole blood. The receptors shown here come from an adult who was a healthcare worker with PCR-confirmed SARS-CoV-2 infection or an uninfected control (not recorded which). Each CDR3 is given without its conserved first and last residue. The order of the fields is J gene, V gene, D gene, CDR3 protein. The D gene is left open where the match is weak.

J gene: TRBJ2-1
V gene: TRBV5-4
D gene: NA
CDR3 protein: ASSLSGDLYNEQF

J gene: TRBJ2-1
V gene: TRBV7-6
D gene: TRBD1
CDR3 protein: ASSFQQGDPREF

J gene: TRBJ2-7
V gene: TRBV27
D gene: NA
CDR3 protein: ASSSLTNLYEQY

J gene: TRBJ1-5
V gene: TRBV30
D gene: TRBD1
CDR3 protein: AWSVQGRINQPQH

J gene: TRBJ2-3
V gene: TRBV9
D gene: NA
CDR3 protein: ASSVATWDTQY

J gene: TRBJ2-7
V gene: TRBV7-8
D gene: NA
CDR3 protein: ASSLVTVSSYEQY

J gene: TRBJ2-3
V gene: TRBV5-1
D gene: TRBD1
CDR3 protein: ASSRRTGDDTQY

J gene: TRBJ2-3
V gene: TRBV5-1
D gene: NA
CDR3 protein: ASSSLTSTDTQY

J gene: TRBJ1-5
V gene: TRBV19
D gene: TRBD1
CDR3 protein: ASIGKGTEGEPQH

J gene: TRBJ2-2
V gene: TRBV6-2/TRBV6-3
D gene: NA
CDR3 protein: ASTGRVGNTGELF

J gene: TRBJ1-2
V gene: TRBV7-9
D gene: NA
CDR3 protein: ASSLRVYGYT

J gene: TRBJ2-2
V gene: TRBV18
D gene: TRBD2
CDR3 protein: ASSPASGAYTGELF

J gene: TRBJ2-3
V gene: TRBV5-3
D gene: TRBD2
CDR3 protein: ARSRGVPGFSPQY

J gene: TRBJ1-6
V gene: TRBV2
D gene: NA
CDR3 protein: ASSEDRAGSPLH

J gene: TRBJ2-7
V gene: TRBV3-1
D gene: TRBD2
CDR3 protein: ASSQGAQRGIYEQY

J gene: TRBJ2-7
V gene: TRBV13
D gene: NA
CDR3 protein: ASSLGGTASYEQY

J gene: TRBJ1-5
V gene: TRBV2
D gene: NA
CDR3 protein: ASTRLNSNQPQH

J gene: TRBJ1-1
V gene: TRBV28
D gene: TRBD1
CDR3 protein: ASRQTGALNTEAF

J gene: TRBJ2-2
V gene: TRBV6-5
D gene: NA
CDR3 protein: ASTPTGNTGELF

J gene: TRBJ1-6
V gene: TRBV6-5
D gene: TRBD1
CDR3 protein: ASSSKPQGGNSPLH

J gene: TRBJ1-4
V gene: TRBV5-1
D gene: TRBD1
CDR3 protein: ASSPGGRSEKLF

J gene: TRBJ2-1
V gene: TRBV6-5
D gene: TRBD1
CDR3 protein: ASSWTGGNEQF

J gene: TRBJ2-7
V gene: TRBV14
D gene: TRBD2
CDR3 protein: ASSRGLAVEYEQY

J gene: TRBJ2-1
V gene: TRBV24-1
D gene: TRBD2
CDR3 protein: ATSPLNSGRDLWNEQF

J gene: TRBJ2-1
V gene: TRBV20-1
D gene: TRBD2
CDR3 protein: SALQAGVYLNEQF

J gene: TRBJ2-2
V gene: TRBV29-1
D gene: NA
CDR3 protein: SGGLLNGELF

J gene: TRBJ2-7
V gene: TRBV7-2
D gene: NA
CDR3 protein: ASSRGQYEQY

J gene: TRBJ1-2
V gene: TRBV20-1
D gene: NA
CDR3 protein: SAKDPTYGYT

J gene: TRBJ1-1
V gene: TRBV7-9
D gene: NA
CDR3 protein: ASSLWGDLDTEAF

J gene: TRBJ2-5
V gene: TRBV18
D gene: NA
CDR3 protein: ASSPTPAQTQY

J gene: TRBJ1-5
V gene: TRBV28
D gene: TRBD1
CDR3 protein: ASSRDSFNQPQH

J gene: TRBJ1-3
V gene: TRBV20-1
D gene: NA
CDR3 protein: SATQGTGNTIY

J gene: TRBJ2-2
V gene: TRBV20-1
D gene: TRBD2
CDR3 protein: SATYSGTGELF

J gene: TRBJ2-1
V gene: TRBV29-1
D gene: NA
CDR3 protein: SVEEGTQQF

J gene: TRBJ2-7
V gene: TRBV3-1
D gene: NA
CDR3 protein: ASSRTFSYEQY

J gene: TRBJ2-1
V gene: TRBV2
D gene: NA
CDR3 protein: ASSGSYNEQF

J gene: TRBJ1-2
V gene: TRBV6-5
D gene: NA
CDR3 protein: ASSKRYGQSPHGYT

J gene: TRBJ2-1
V gene: TRBV20-1
D gene: NA
CDR3 protein: SARDSPSSYNEQF

J gene: TRBJ2-1
V gene: TRBV29-1
D gene: NA
CDR3 protein: SVYPPMGGADNEQF

J gene: TRBJ1-5
V gene: TRBV6-1
D gene: NA
CDR3 protein: ASSERAGENQPQH

J gene: TRBJ2-2
V gene: TRBV10-3
D gene: NA
CDR3 protein: AISEMSGAANTGELF

J gene: TRBJ2-6
V gene: TRBV6-5
D gene: NA
CDR3 protein: ASSPAGSPPGANVLT

J gene: TRBJ2-3
V gene: TRBV5-4
D gene: NA
CDR3 protein: ASSEISGTRTDTQY

J gene: TRBJ2-1
V gene: TRBV20-1
D gene: NA
CDR3 protein: SARAGGLNEQF